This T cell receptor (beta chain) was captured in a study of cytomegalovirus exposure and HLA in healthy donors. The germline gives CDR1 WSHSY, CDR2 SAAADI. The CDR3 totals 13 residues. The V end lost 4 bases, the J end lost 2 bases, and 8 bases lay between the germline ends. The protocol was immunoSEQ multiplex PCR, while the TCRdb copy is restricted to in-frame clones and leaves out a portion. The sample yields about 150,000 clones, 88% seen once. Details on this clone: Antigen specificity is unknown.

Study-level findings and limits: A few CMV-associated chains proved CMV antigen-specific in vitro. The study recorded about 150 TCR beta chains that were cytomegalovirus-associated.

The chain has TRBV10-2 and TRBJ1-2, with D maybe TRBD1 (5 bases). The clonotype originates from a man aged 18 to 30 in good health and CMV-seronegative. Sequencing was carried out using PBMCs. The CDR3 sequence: CASSGTRNYGYTF. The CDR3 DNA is TGCGCCAGCAGTGGGACAAGGAACTATGGCTACACCTTC.